The source of this TCR beta chain is a study of patients and donors after allogeneic stem cell transplantation. Each CDR3 protein is one row after TCRdb ran MiXCR on the RT-PCR reads. The data hold approximately 38,000 distinct CDR3 sequences, with under 40% observed a single time. This sequence was found in a human donor who was either an allogeneic HSCT recipient or a stem cell or donor lymphocyte infusion donor (not recorded which). It is not recorded whose cells these are; they may come from a transplant donor. Sequencing was done on a sample of blood, either unsorted or a sorted T cell fraction (not recorded which).

CDR3: CASSQARGRQYF. The CDR3 nucleotides read TGCGCCAGCAGCCAAGCAAGGGGGAGGCAGTATTTT. This chain uses TRBV4-3 with TRBJ2-3; a possible D gene is TRBD1 (6 bases). V dropped 1 base and J dropped 11 bases, with 10 bases sitting between them. From germline, CDR1 is LGHNA and CDR2 YSLEER. This CDR3 is 12 amino acids long.